This passage covers 16 T cell receptor beta chains from one sample sequenced in a study of T cell changes during pregnancy in multiple sclerosis. Libraries were prepared by immunoSEQ multiplex PCR; TCRdb keeps only in-frame clonotypes and omits some of them. Here the sample spans tens of thousands of clones, more than 80% being singletons. The specimen was peripheral blood, collected in the second trimester of pregnancy. The receptors were gathered from a female donor in good health, enrolled as a control in a pregnancy study.

The chain links TRBV14 to TRBJ1-2; D is unresolved. Germline loops: CDR1 SGHDN, CDR2 FVKESK. This CDR3 is 14 amino acids long. The V end was cut by 6 bases, the J end by 3 bases, with 14 bases between. CDR3 DNA sequence: TGTGCCAGCAGAGGACTCACAGAGGACTATGGCTACACCTTC. It codes for CASRGLTEDYGYTF.

The chain is built from TRBV10-3 and TRBJ1-6; a weak D match, TRBD1 (6 bases). This CDR3 contains 15 residues. Germline V CDR1 and CDR2: ENHRY, SYGVKD. V was clipped by 2 bases and J by 7 bases, with 12 bases between them. CDR3 in amino acids: CAISENRAGNSPLHF. The CDR3, as DNA: TGTGCCATCAGTGAGAACAGGGCTGGGAATTCACCCCTCCACTTT.

The gene calls are TRBV6-5 and TRBJ1-1, with D unclear. CDR3 length equals 13 residues. In germline, CDR1 is MNHEY, CDR2 SVGAGI. The V gene lost 6 bases and the J gene lost 4 bases, with 12 bases spanning the gap. The CDR3: CASSSSVRTEAFF. CDR3 bases: TGTGCCAGCAGCTCCTCCGTTCGCACTGAAGCTTTCTTT.

The chain carries TRBV7-2 and TRBJ1-5; 8 bases match TRBD1. V gave up 2 bases and J gave up 6 bases; unmatched junction bases: 6. CDR1 and CDR2 (germline): SGHTA, FQGNSA. CDR3 size: 15 residues. CDR3 DNA sequence: TGTGCCAGCAGCTTATCCGGGACAGGCACTCAGCCCCAGCATTTT. Encoded protein: CASSLSGTGTQPQHF.

This chain links TRBV27 with TRBJ1-5; tentatively, D is TRBD1 (6 bases). The CDR3 covers 14 residues. CDR1 and CDR2 from the germline V gene are MNHEY and SMNVEV (reference sequence). Trimming left V 5 bases short and J 7 bases short, with 15 bases between. The CDR3 region is CASSPPGQRQPQHF. In DNA, the CDR3 is TGTGCCAGCAGTCCACCGGGACAACGGCAGCCCCAGCATTTT.

The chain couples TRBV27 to TRBJ1-5, with a tentative D call TRBD1 (5 bases). Germline V gives CDR1 MNHEY, CDR2 SMNVEV (reference sequence). The CDR3 has 13 amino acids. V was cut by 8 bases and J by 4 bases, with 12 bases left in between. The CDR3 protein is CASCDSPNQPQHF. CDR3 DNA: TGTGCCAGCTGCGACAGTCCGAATCAGCCCCAGCATTTT.

The J gene is TRBJ1-2, the V gene TRBV2; D gene unclear. The V end was cut by 0 bases, the J end by 7 bases, with 9 bases between. CDR3 length equals 13 residues. Germline CDR1 is SNHLY and CDR2 is FYNNEI. CDR3 nucleotides: TGTGCCAGCAGTGAAGCCCCCGCAGGTGGCTACACCTTC. Encoded protein: CASSEAPAGGYTF.

The V gene is TRBV15, the J gene TRBJ1-5, with 10 bases fitting TRBD1. The CDR3 runs to 16 residues. Looked up from germline, CDR1 is LNHNV and CDR2 is YYDKDF (reference sequence). V lost 1 base to trimming and J lost 6 bases; unmatched junction nucleotides: 6. CDR3 loop: CATSRAGTGATQPQHF. CDR3 coding DNA: TGTGCCACCAGCAGAGCCGGGACAGGGGCCACTCAGCCCCAGCATTTT. Full variable domain (remainder filled in from reference TRBV15 and TRBJ1-5): DAMVIQNPRYQVTQFGKPVTLSCSQTLNHNVMYWYQQKSSQAPKLLFHYYDKDFNNEADTPDNFQSRRPNTSFCFLDIRSPGLGDTAMYLCATSRAGTGATQPQHFGDGTRLSIL.

This sequence joins TRBV5-1 and TRBJ2-1; 10 bases align to TRBD2. This CDR3 has 16 amino acids. The V segment lost 4 bases and the J segment 3 bases; nucleotides outside the gene matches: 7. Germline V gene data show CDR1 as SGHRS and CDR2 as YFSETQ. The CDR3 protein is CASSPLAGANYNEQFF. The CDR3 region has the DNA TGCGCCAGCAGCCCCCTAGCGGGGGCCAACTACAATGAGCAGTTCTTC.

CDR3 residues: CASGPLPGQVEAFF. The CDR3 DNA sequence: TGTGCCAGCGGTCCACTTCCGGGACAGGTTGAAGCTTTCTTT. The chain links TRBV6-1 to TRBJ1-1; 8 nucleotides agree with TRBD1. CDR1 and CDR2 (germline): MNHNS, SASEGT. The CDR3 length is 14 residues. V lost 8 bases to trimming and J lost 7 bases; unmatched junction nucleotides: 12.

CDR3 residues: CATNTRGAGVNQPQHF. DNA of the CDR3: TGTGCCACAAATACACGGGGGGCAGGCGTCAATCAGCCCCAGCATTTT. The chain uses TRBV28 and TRBJ1-5; weak D call: TRBD1 (6 bases). The germline V gene has CDR1 MDHEN and CDR2 SYDVKM. Trimming removed 10 bases at V and 3 bases at J, with 22 bases between. The CDR3 consists of 16 residues. The full variable domain, in which reference TRBV28 and TRBJ1-5 provide the parts outside the CDR3, is DVKVTQSSRYLVKRTGEKVFLECVQDMDHENMFWYRQDPGLGLRLIYFSYDVKMKEKGDIPEGYSVSREKKERFSLILESASTNQTSMYLCATNTRGAGVNQPQHFGDGTRLSIL.

The chain is built from TRBV9 and TRBJ2-2, with 14 bases fitting TRBD2. V shed 3 bases, J shed 3 bases, and the junction held 4 bases outside the gene matches. Germline assignment: CDR1 SGDLS and CDR2 YYNGEE. This CDR3 spans 17 amino acids. The chain's CDR3 is CASSAGLAGAYTGELFF. CDR3 bases: TGTGCCAGCAGCGCGGGACTAGCGGGGGCGTACACCGGGGAGCTGTTTTTT.

Only a few counts were recorded for this clone. The CDR3 bases are TGTGCCAGCAGCTTTAGCGGAAACGGGGAGCTGTTTTTT. This sequence encodes CASSFSGNGELFF. The V and J genes are TRBV11-2 and TRBJ2-2; D may be TRBD2 (6 bases). CDR1 and CDR2 (germline): SGHAT, FQNNGV. The V and J ends lost 3 bases and 7 bases respectively, with 9 bases between them. This CDR3 is built from 13 residues.

The chain employs TRBV30 and TRBJ1-4; a possible D gene is TRBD1 (5 bases). In germline, CDR1 is GTSNPN, CDR2 SVGIG (reference sequence). This CDR3 is built from 14 residues. Trimming left V 7 bases short and J 6 bases short, with 18 bases between. The CDR3 nucleotides are TGTGCCTTCCTGGGGACTTCCGATTATGAAAAACTGTTTTTT. Amino acids: CAFLGTSDYEKLFF.

The CDR3 nucleotides read TGCGCCAGCAGCCAAGATTGGAGCACTGAAGCTTTCTTT. Translated: CASSQDWSTEAFF. The rearrangement joins TRBV4-3 to TRBJ1-1; D uncertain. The CDR3 is 13 residues long. The germline V and J ends were trimmed by 0 bases and 4 bases, with 6 bases remaining between them. Looked up from germline, CDR1 is LGHNA and CDR2 is YSLEER.

The V call is TRBV5-4, the J call TRBJ2-3; TRBD2 is a possible D gene (7 bases). The CDR3 covers 18 residues. The germline V gene has CDR1 SGHNT and CDR2 YYREEE (reference sequence). V was shortened by 1 base and J by 0 bases, with 18 bases between the two germline ends. CDR3 sequence (DNA): TGTGCCAGCAGCTTGAGGGGGGGGTTTTCAACTAGCACAGATACGCAGTATTTT. Translating it yields CASSLRGGFSTSTDTQYF.